The present TCR beta chain was sequenced within a study of T cell responses to AZD1222 COVID-19 vaccine. Looked up from germline, CDR1 is SEHNR and CDR2 is FQNEAQ (reference sequence). The trim removed 2 bases at V and 4 bases at J, leaving 7 bases unmatched. This CDR3 has 15 residues. This table comes from immunoSEQ multiplex PCR, and its TCRdb copy is limited to in-frame clones, with some not included. The repertoire consists of 150,000 or so clones, with approximately 91% occurring once and the leading ten covering about 1.1%. This sequence originates from an adult who received the AZD1222 COVID-19 vaccine. The rearrangement links TRBV7-9 to TRBJ2-7; 8 bases map to TRBD1. The sample in question was peripheral blood, obtained 28 days after the second AZD1222 dose. The DNA of the CDR3 is TGTGCCAGCAGCTTATCCCCGGGACAGGCGTACGAGCAGTACTTC. Protein: CASSLSPGQAYEQYF.